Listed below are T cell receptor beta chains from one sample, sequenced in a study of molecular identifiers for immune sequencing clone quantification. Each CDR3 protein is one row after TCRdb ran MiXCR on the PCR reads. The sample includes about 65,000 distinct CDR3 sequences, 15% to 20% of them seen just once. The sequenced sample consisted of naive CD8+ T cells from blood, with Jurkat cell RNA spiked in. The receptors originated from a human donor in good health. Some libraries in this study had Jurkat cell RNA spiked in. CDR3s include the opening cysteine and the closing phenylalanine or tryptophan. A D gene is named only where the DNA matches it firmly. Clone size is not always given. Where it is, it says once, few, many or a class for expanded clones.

CDR3 protein: CASSQAPLDRGDQPQHF
CDR3 DNA: TGCGCCAGCAGCCAAGCCCCTTTGGACAGGGGGGATCAGCCCCAGCATTTT
clone size: few
D gene: TRBD1
V gene: TRBV4-1
J gene: TRBJ1-5

CDR3 protein: CASSLLRGEQYF
CDR3 DNA: TGTGCCAGCAGTTTATTGCGCGGCGAGCAGTACTTC
clone size: many
D gene: -
V gene: TRBV27
J gene: TRBJ2-7

CDR3 protein: CASSYPRDVSLPHEQYF
CDR3 DNA: TGTGCCAGCAGCTACCCCCGGGACGTCTCCTTGCCCCACGAGCAGTACTTC
clone size: many
D gene: -
V gene: TRBV7-2
J gene: TRBJ2-7

CDR3 protein: CASSQEKSNSNQPQHF
CDR3 DNA: TGCGCCAGCAGCCAAGAAAAGTCGAATAGCAATCAGCCCCAGCATTTT
clone size: many
D gene: -
V gene: TRBV4-1
J gene: TRBJ1-5

CDR3 protein: CAGSFRGTGVYEQYF
CDR3 DNA: TGTGCCGGCAGCTTCCGCGGGACAGGGGTCTACGAGCAGTACTTC
clone size: -
D gene: TRBD1
V gene: TRBV7-9
J gene: TRBJ2-7

CDR3 protein: CASSLPTMGTNYGYTF
CDR3 DNA: TGTGCCAGCAGTTTACCTACGATGGGGACCAACTATGGCTACACCTTC
clone size: many
D gene: -
V gene: TRBV28
J gene: TRBJ1-2

CDR3 protein: CASSLGPEPTDTQYF
CDR3 DNA: TGTGCCAGCAGCTTAGGGCCGGAGCCCACAGATACGCAGTATTTT
clone size: many
D gene: -
V gene: TRBV7-6
J gene: TRBJ2-3

CDR3 protein: CASSQGAQAGSPLHF
CDR3 DNA: TGCGCCAGCAGCCAAGGGGCCCAAGCAGGCTCACCCCTCCACTTT
clone size: many
D gene: -
V gene: TRBV4-1
J gene: TRBJ1-6

CDR3 protein: CATLKGSTEAFF
CDR3 DNA: TGTGCCACACTAAAGGGCAGCACTGAAGCTTTCTTT
clone size: many
D gene: -
V gene: TRBV6-1
J gene: TRBJ1-1

CDR3 protein: CASSPGDSGTNYNEQFF
CDR3 DNA: TGTGCCAGCAGCCCTGGGGACTCCGGGACAAACTACAATGAGCAGTTCTTC
clone size: many
D gene: -
V gene: TRBV11-2
J gene: TRBJ2-1

CDR3 protein: CASSLSGWPSYEQYF
CDR3 DNA: TGTGCCAGCAGCCTAAGCGGGTGGCCCTCCTACGAGCAGTACTTC
clone size: many
D gene: -
V gene: TRBV7-8
J gene: TRBJ2-7

CDR3 protein: CASSEQGSETQYF
CDR3 DNA: TGTGCCAGTAGTGAACAGGGGTCAGAGACCCAGTACTTC
clone size: many
D gene: TRBD1
V gene: TRBV19
J gene: TRBJ2-5

CDR3 protein: CASSQYNGQFF
CDR3 DNA: TGTGCAAGCAGCCAATATAATGGGCAGTTCTTC
clone size: -
D gene: -
V gene: TRBV7-8
J gene: TRBJ2-1

CDR3 protein: CAWSGGDTQYF
CDR3 DNA: TGTGCCTGGAGTGGGGGCGATACGCAGTATTTT
clone size: -
D gene: -
V gene: TRBV30
J gene: TRBJ2-3

CDR3 protein: CSAQDQGSYNEQFF
CDR3 DNA: TGCAGTGCGCAGGATCAGGGATCCTACAATGAGCAGTTCTTC
clone size: many
D gene: -
V gene: TRBV20-1
J gene: TRBJ2-1

CDR3 protein: CSVAYLAGVDEQYF
CDR3 DNA: TGCAGCGTTGCTTATCTCGCGGGAGTCGACGAGCAGTACTTC
clone size: many
D gene: TRBD2
V gene: TRBV29-1
J gene: TRBJ2-7

CDR3 protein: CATLGVLNQPQHF
CDR3 DNA: TGTGCCACCCTGGGGGTCCTCAATCAGCCCCAGCATTTT
clone size: many
D gene: -
V gene: TRBV19
J gene: TRBJ1-5

CDR3 protein: CASSLAGGGDTQYF
CDR3 DNA: TGTGCCAGCAGCCTCGCTGGTGGGGGAGATACGCAGTATTTT
clone size: many
D gene: -
V gene: TRBV11-1
J gene: TRBJ2-3

CDR3 protein: CASSFVLAGDVGTDTQYF
CDR3 DNA: TGTGCCAGCAGCTTTGTCCTAGCGGGAGACGTGGGCACAGATACGCAGTATTTT
clone size: many
D gene: TRBD2
V gene: TRBV7-9
J gene: TRBJ2-3

CDR3 protein: CASSWGTGYDEQYF
CDR3 DNA: TGTGCCAGCAGTTGGGGGACAGGGTACGACGAGCAGTACTTC
clone size: many
D gene: TRBD1
V gene: TRBV27
J gene: TRBJ2-7

CDR3 protein: CASSANAYNEQFF
CDR3 DNA: TGTGCCAGCAGTGCTAACGCCTACAATGAGCAGTTCTTC
clone size: few
D gene: -
V gene: TRBV25-1
J gene: TRBJ2-1

CDR3 protein: CASSMILAGGVSGANVLTF
CDR3 DNA: TGTGCCAGCAGCATGATACTAGCGGGAGGGGTTTCTGGGGCCAACGTCCTGACTTTC
clone size: few
D gene: TRBD2
V gene: TRBV13
J gene: TRBJ2-6

CDR3 protein: CASSLWQPLTNYGYTF
CDR3 DNA: TGTGCCAGCAGTTTATGGCAGCCATTAACTAACTATGGCTACACCTTC
clone size: many
D gene: -
V gene: TRBV28
J gene: TRBJ1-2

CDR3 protein: CASSQTSGLDTQYF
CDR3 DNA: TGTGCCAGCAGCCAGACCTCCGGACTGGATACGCAGTATTTT
clone size: -
D gene: -
V gene: TRBV3-1
J gene: TRBJ2-3

CDR3 protein: CASSLDRGLGNTIYF
CDR3 DNA: TGCGCCAGCAGCTTGGACAGGGGGCTTGGAAACACCATATATTTT
clone size: many
D gene: TRBD1
V gene: TRBV5-1
J gene: TRBJ1-3

CDR3 protein: CSASPRDSSYEQYF
CDR3 DNA: TGCAGTGCTAGTCCCCGGGACTCTTCCTACGAGCAGTACTTC
clone size: many
D gene: -
V gene: TRBV20-1
J gene: TRBJ2-7